The present entry profiles one T cell receptor beta chain with its context. Antigen: not known. This sample was included in a study of cytomegalovirus exposure and HLA in healthy donors. Points from the study as a whole: There were some public TCRs occurring in many donors, but most TCR sequences were rare. Upon later analysis, HLA-associated TCR beta chains proved more clonally expanded than other, equally common chains. 150 to 200 TCR beta chains were listed as cytomegalovirus-associated.

Healthy bone marrow donors made up the donor group. This CDR3 spans 17 amino acids. Trimming left V 0 bases short and J 0 bases short, with 12 bases between. Looked up from germline, CDR1 is SGHKS and CDR2 is YYEKEE (reference sequence). PCR used 60 Vbeta primers and 13 Jbeta primers. Libraries were prepared by immunoSEQ multiplex PCR; TCRdb keeps only in-frame clonotypes and omits some of them. The sample records about 160,000 clones, more than 60% being singletons. The chain joins TRBV5-5 to TRBJ1-4; D call uncertain. The receptor comes from a woman in her forties or fifties in good health and CMV-seropositive. Sequences were obtained from PBMCs. The CDR3 region has the DNA TGTGCCAGCAGCTTGGTCCCCGGGAGGGCAACTAATGAAAAACTGTTTTTT. Its translation is CASSLVPGRATNEKLFF.